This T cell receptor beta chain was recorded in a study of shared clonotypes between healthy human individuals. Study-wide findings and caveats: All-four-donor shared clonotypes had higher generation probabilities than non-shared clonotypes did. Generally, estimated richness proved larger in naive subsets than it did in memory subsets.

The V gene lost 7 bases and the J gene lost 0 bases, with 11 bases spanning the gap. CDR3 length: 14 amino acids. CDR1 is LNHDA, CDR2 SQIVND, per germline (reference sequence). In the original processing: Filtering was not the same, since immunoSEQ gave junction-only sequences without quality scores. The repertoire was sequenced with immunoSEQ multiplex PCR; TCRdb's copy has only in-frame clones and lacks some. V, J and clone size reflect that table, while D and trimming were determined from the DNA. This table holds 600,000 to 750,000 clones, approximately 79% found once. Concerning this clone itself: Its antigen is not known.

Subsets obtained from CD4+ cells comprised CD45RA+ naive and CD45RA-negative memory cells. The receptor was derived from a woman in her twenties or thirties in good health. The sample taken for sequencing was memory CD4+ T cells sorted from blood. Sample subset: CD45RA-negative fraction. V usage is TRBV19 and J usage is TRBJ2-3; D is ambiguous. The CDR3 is CASKETTSTDTQYF. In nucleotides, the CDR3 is TGTGCCAGTAAGGAGACGACTAGCACAGATACGCAGTATTTT.